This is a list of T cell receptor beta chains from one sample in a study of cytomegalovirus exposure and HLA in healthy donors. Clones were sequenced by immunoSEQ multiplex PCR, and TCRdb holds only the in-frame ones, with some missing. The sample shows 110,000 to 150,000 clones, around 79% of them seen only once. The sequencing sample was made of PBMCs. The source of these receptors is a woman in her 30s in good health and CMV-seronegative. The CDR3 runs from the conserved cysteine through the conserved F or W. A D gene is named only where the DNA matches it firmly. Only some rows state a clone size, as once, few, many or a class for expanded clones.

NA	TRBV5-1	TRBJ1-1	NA	CASSLGQYTEAFF	TGCGCCAGCAGCTTGGGACAGTACACTGAAGCTTTCTTT
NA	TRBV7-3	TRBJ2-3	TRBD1	CASSSKAGQGSNTQYF	TGTGCCAGCAGTTCAAAAGCAGGACAGGGGTCGAATACGCAGTATTTT
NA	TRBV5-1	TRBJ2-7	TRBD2	CASSLWGGGSYEQYF	TGCGCCAGCAGCTTGTGGGGCGGGGGCTCCTACGAGCAGTACTTC
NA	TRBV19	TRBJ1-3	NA	CASSAGSVSGNTIYF	TGTGCCAGTAGTGCCGGTTCGGTCTCTGGAAACACCATATATTTT
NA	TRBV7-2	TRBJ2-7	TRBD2	CASSVIAGYEQYF	TGTGCCAGCAGCGTAATAGCGGGGTACGAGCAGTACTTC
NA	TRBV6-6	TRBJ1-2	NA	CASSQRGGEGYTF	TGTGCCAGCAGCCAAAGGGGGGGCGAAGGCTACACCTTC
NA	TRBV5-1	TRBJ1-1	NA	CASSLYEAGNTEAFF	TGCGCCAGCAGCTTATATGAGGCCGGGAACACTGAAGCTTTCTTT
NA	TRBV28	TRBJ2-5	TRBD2	CASNAGGPQETQYF	TGTGCCAGCAACGCGGGAGGCCCCCAAGAGACCCAGTACTTC
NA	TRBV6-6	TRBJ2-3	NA	CASGLGQGDTQYF	TGTGCCAGCGGTCTAGGGCAGGGAGATACGCAGTATTTT
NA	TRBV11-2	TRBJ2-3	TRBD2	CASSPRGLANTDTQYF	TGTGCCAGCAGCCCCCGAGGACTAGCTAACACAGATACGCAGTATTTT
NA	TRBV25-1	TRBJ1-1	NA	CASSEYRAGTEAFF	TGTGCCAGCAGTGAATACAGGGCTGGGACTGAAGCTTTCTTT
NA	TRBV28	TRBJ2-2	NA	CASSLASADTGELFF	TGTGCCAGCAGTTTGGCGTCAGCGGACACCGGGGAGCTGTTTTTT
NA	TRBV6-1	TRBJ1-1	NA	CASSVAGTEAFF	TGTGCCAGCAGTGTCGCGGGTACTGAAGCTTTCTTT
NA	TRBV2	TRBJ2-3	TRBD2	CASSEGTSGGAGDTQYF	TGTGCCAGCAGTGAAGGGACTAGCGGGGGGGCCGGAGATACGCAGTATTTT
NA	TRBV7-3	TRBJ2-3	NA	CASSFSASPGTQYF	TGTGCCAGCAGCTTTAGCGCTTCACCGGGTACGCAGTATTTT
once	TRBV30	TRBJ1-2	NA	CAWGGKDYGYTF	TGTGCCTGGGGAGGGAAGGACTATGGCTACACCTTC
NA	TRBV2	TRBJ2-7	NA	CASRLDRISSYEQYF	TGTGCCAGCAGACTCGACAGGATCAGCTCCTACGAGCAGTACTTC
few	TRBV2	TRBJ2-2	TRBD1	CASSLQGGNTGELFF	TGTGCCAGCAGCTTACAGGGGGGGAACACCGGGGAGCTGTTTTTT
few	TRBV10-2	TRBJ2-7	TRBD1	CASSTPGQYYEQYF	TGCGCCAGCAGTACTCCGGGACAGTATTACGAGCAGTACTTC
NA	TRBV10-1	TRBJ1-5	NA	CASSEFESPGQPQHF	TGCGCCAGCAGTGAGTTTGAGTCACCCGGTCAGCCCCAGCATTTT
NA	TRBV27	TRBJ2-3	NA	CASSLASTDTQYF	TGTGCCAGCAGTCTGGCCTCCACAGATACGCAGTATTTT
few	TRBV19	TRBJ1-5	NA	CASSPNHSNQPQHF	TGTGCCAGTAGTCCTAATCATAGCAATCAGCCCCAGCATTTT
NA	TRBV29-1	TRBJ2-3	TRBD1	CSVGRTGGTDTQYF	TGCAGCGTTGGTAGGACAGGGGGCACAGATACGCAGTATTTT
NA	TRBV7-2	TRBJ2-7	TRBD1	CASSLVGQYYEQYF	TGTGCCAGCAGCTTAGTGGGACAGTACTACGAGCAGTACTTC
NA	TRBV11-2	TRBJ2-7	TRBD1	CASSIDRGPYEQYF	TGTGCCAGCAGCATCGACAGGGGGCCCTACGAGCAGTACTTC
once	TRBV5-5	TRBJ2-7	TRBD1	CASSLGTGGYEQYF	TGTGCCAGCAGTTTAGGGACAGGGGGCTACGAGCAGTACTTC
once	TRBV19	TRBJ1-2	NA	CASSKGAYGYTF	TGTGCCAGCAGCAAAGGGGCCTATGGCTACACCTTC
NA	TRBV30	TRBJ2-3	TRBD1	CAWGRGRLDTQYF	TGTGCCTGGGGCAGGGGGCGGTTAGATACGCAGTATTTT
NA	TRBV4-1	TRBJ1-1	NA	CASSPREDTEAFF	TGCGCCAGCAGCCCTCGGGAGGACACTGAAGCTTTCTTT
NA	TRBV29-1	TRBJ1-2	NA	CSVQTQALIRYTF	TGCAGCGTTCAAACGCAGGCTCTTATTCGCTACACCTTC
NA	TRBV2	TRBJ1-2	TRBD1	CASSGTGGSYGYTF	TGTGCCAGCAGCGGGACAGGGGGCAGCTATGGCTACACCTTC
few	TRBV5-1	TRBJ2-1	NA	CASSLRLASVDEQFF	TGCGCCAGCAGCCTCCGACTGGCGAGTGTCGATGAGCAGTTCTTC
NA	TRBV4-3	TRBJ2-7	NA	CASSQERPDSLYEQYF	TGCGCCAGCAGCCAGGAACGTCCCGACTCACTCTACGAGCAGTACTTC
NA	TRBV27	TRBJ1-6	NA	CASSLVSGRENSPLHF	TGTGCCAGCAGTTTAGTTAGCGGCAGGGAAAATTCACCCCTCCACTTT
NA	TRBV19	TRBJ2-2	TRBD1	CASSQQGHGELFF	TGTGCCAGTAGTCAACAGGGGCACGGGGAGCTGTTTTTT
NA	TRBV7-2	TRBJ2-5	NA	CASSVQEETQYF	TGTGCCAGCAGCGTACAGGAGGAGACCCAGTACTTC
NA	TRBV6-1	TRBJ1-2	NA	CASNNPGQTNYGYTF	TGTGCCAGCAACAATCCGGGACAAACTAACTATGGCTACACCTTC
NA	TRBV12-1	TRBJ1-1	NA	CASSFGTENTEAFF	TGTGCCAGCAGCTTTGGGACAGAAAACACTGAAGCTTTCTTT
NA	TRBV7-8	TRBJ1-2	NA	CASSLSPSPEYGYTF	TGTGCCAGCAGCCTTAGCCCGTCCCCGGAGTATGGCTACACCTTC